The 29 T cell receptor beta chains below were found in one sample sequenced in a study of beta chain features in type 1 diabetes. Sequenced material consisted of expressed TCRB transcripts (all of the isolated RNA was reverse transcribed). The method was immunoSEQ multiplex PCR; TCRdb's version includes in-frame clones alone and lacks a portion of them. Seen here are 200,000 to 250,000 clones, about a tenth observed once, and the top ten hold 1% to 1.5%. The sample was central memory CD4+ T cells from blood. The receptors were gathered from a man aged 18 to 30 in good health.

This clone was observed many times. V gene TRBV6-5 combines with J gene TRBJ2-1; the D gene is possibly TRBD2 (6 bases). Germline loops: CDR1 MNHEY, CDR2 SVGAGI. The CDR3 extends over 14 amino acids. Deletions cut 8 bases from V and 6 bases from J, with 17 bases between. The CDR3 DNA sequence: TGTGCCAGCCGGGCACAATTAGCGGCCAATGAGCAGTTCTTC. It codes for CASRAQLAANEQFF.

V and J are TRBV2 and TRBJ2-2; 8 nucleotides line up with TRBD1. After removal of 7 bases from V and 6 bases from J, the junction contained 10 bases not matched to a gene. CDR1 is SNHLY and CDR2 is FYNNEI in the germline V gene. The length of the CDR3 is 15 residues. CDR3 nucleotides: TGTGCCAGCACCTTGGGCAGGGGGCTAGCCGGGGAGCTGTTTTTT. Amino acid sequence: CASTLGRGLAGELFF.

The rearrangement joins TRBV5-1 to TRBJ2-5, with no clear D. Germline V gene sequence: CDR1 SGHRS, CDR2 YFSETQ. The length of the CDR3 is 15 residues. The V gene lost 0 bases and the J gene lost 4 bases, with 13 bases spanning the gap. The CDR3 DNA follows: TGCGCCAGCAGCTTGGTGGTAGGGAAAGGAGAGACCCAGTACTTC. It translates to CASSLVVGKGETQYF. The full variable domain, in which reference TRBV5-1 and TRBJ2-5 provide the parts outside the CDR3, is KAGVTQTPRYLIKTRGQQVTLSCSPISGHRSVSWYQQTPGQGLQFLFEYFSETQRNKGNFPGRFSGRQFSNSRSEMNVSTLELGDSALYLCASSLVVGKGETQYFGPGTRLLVL.

The chain couples TRBV7-9 to TRBJ2-5, with 10 bases aligning to TRBD2. The length of the CDR3 is 15 residues. Trimming cost V 4 bases and J 4 bases; bases outside gene matches: 6. Germline values: CDR1 SEHNR, CDR2 FQNEAQ (reference sequence). The CDR3 reads CASSSSGSFGETQYF. The CDR3 region has the DNA TGTGCCAGCAGCTCTAGCGGGAGCTTTGGAGAGACCCAGTACTTC.

The chain joins TRBV11-2 to TRBJ2-1; 10 bases line up with TRBD2. From germline, CDR1 is SGHAT and CDR2 FQNNGV. CDR3 size: 16 residues. The J segment lost 8 bases and the V segment lost 0 bases, leaving 7 bases of the junction unmatched. CDR3 DNA sequence: TGTGCCAGCAGCTTAGATAGGTCTAGCGGGAGCGATGAGCAGTTCTTC. Its protein is CASSLDRSSGSDEQFF.

This clone was counted ten times or more. V gene TRBV20-1 combines with J gene TRBJ2-5; D gene uncertain. The CDR3 totals 11 residues. In germline, CDR1 is DFQATT, CDR2 SNEGSKA (reference sequence). V was shortened by 5 bases and J by 5 bases, with 9 bases between the two germline ends. The CDR3 sequence: CSAEDWETQYF. CDR3 DNA: TGCAGTGCTGAAGACTGGGAGACCCAGTACTTC.

This clone came up many times. The V call is TRBV7-9, the J call TRBJ1-5; possibly TRBD1 for D (5 bases). This CDR3 has 12 residues. Germline assignment: CDR1 SEHNR and CDR2 FQNEAQ (reference sequence). V gave up 5 bases and J gave up 7 bases, with 9 bases separating them. CDR3 coding DNA: TGTGCCAGCAGCATTGACAGACAGCCCCAGCATTTT. Translation gives CASSIDRQPQHF.

This clone was counted only a few times. The chain couples TRBV6-5 to TRBJ2-7; D possibly uses TRBD1 or TRBD2 (5 bases each). CDR3 length: 12 residues. CDR1 and CDR2 (germline): MNHEY, SVGAGI. The germline V and J ends were trimmed by 8 bases and 2 bases, with 10 bases remaining between them. CDR3: CASQGTAYEQYF. The CDR3 DNA follows: TGTGCCAGCCAAGGGACGGCCTACGAGCAGTACTTC.

This chain joins TRBV9 and TRBJ2-1; tentatively, D is TRBD2 (5 bases). CDR3 size: 14 residues. Trimming pared 3 bases from V and 1 base from J, leaving 8 bases between. Germline assignment: CDR1 SGDLS and CDR2 YYNGEE. The CDR3, as DNA: TGTGCCAGCAGCGACGGGGAGTCCTACAATGAGCAGTTCTTC. Translation: CASSDGESYNEQFF. Variable domain in full (rest from reference TRBV9 and TRBJ2-1): DSGVTQTPKHLITATGQRVTLRCSPRSGDLSVYWYQQSLDQGLQFLIQYYNGEERAKGNILERFSAQQFPDLHSELNLSSLELGDSALYFCASSDGESYNEQFFGPGTRLTVL.

This clone was observed a few times. This sequence joins TRBV29-1 and TRBJ2-7; 10 nucleotides match TRBD1. Germline V gives CDR1 SQVTM, CDR2 ANQGSEA. Germline trimming cut 4 bases from V and 5 bases from J; bases unmatched to any gene: 5. CDR3 length: 13 residues. In DNA form, the CDR3 reads TGCAGCGTTGCCGGGACAGGGGAAAACGAGCAGTACTTC. It encodes CSVAGTGENEQYF.

The chain carries TRBV2 and TRBJ2-2; 9 bases match TRBD1. V gave up 4 bases and J gave up 0 bases; unmatched junction bases: 0. This CDR3 region has 15 residues. CDR1 and CDR2 (germline): SNHLY, FYNNEI. The CDR3 loop is CASSGQGANTGELFF. DNA of the CDR3: TGTGCCAGCAGTGGACAGGGGGCGAACACCGGGGAGCTGTTTTTT.

This clone was seen repeatedly, ten times or more. The rearrangement joins TRBV7-6 to TRBJ2-5; D tentatively reads TRBD1 or TRBD2 (6 bases each). There are 12 residues in the CDR3. Germline V gene sequence: CDR1 SGHVS, CDR2 FNYEAQ. The V and J ends lost 5 bases and 4 bases respectively, with 8 bases between them. The CDR3 protein is CASSGGGETQYF. CDR3 nucleotide sequence: TGTGCCAGCAGCGGAGGGGGAGAGACCCAGTACTTC. Together with reference TRBV7-6 and TRBJ2-5, the CDR3 gives the full variable domain: GAGVSQSPRYKVTKRGQDVALRCDPISGHVSLYWYRQALGQGPEFLTYFNYEAQQDKSGLPNDRFSAERPEGSISTLTIQRTEQRDSAMYRCASSGGGETQYFGPGTRLLVL.

This clone was detected only a few times. The chain carries TRBV28 and TRBJ2-1; 11 positions match TRBD2. The length of the CDR3 is 16 residues. The junction had 7 bases not matched to a gene; V was cut back by 6 bases and J by 3 bases. In germline, CDR1 is MDHEN, CDR2 SYDVKM. DNA for the CDR3: TGTGCCAGCAGGGAAACCGGGACTAGCGGCTACAATGAGCAGTTCTTC. Encoded protein: CASRETGTSGYNEQFF.

The genes are TRBV14 and TRBJ2-1; perhaps TRBD2 as D (5 bases). Trimming took 0 bases from V and 11 from J, leaving 11 bases between them. The germline V gene has CDR1 SGHDN and CDR2 FVKESK. This CDR3 comprises 13 residues. The CDR3 nucleotides are TGTGCCAGCAGCCAAGATTGGACGGGGAAGCAGTTCTTC. This translates into CASSQDWTGKQFF. Full variable domain (remainder filled in from reference TRBV14 and TRBJ2-1): EAGVTQFPSHSVIEKGQTVTLRCDPISGHDNLYWYRRVMGKEIKFLLHFVKESKQDESGMPNNRFLAERTGGTYSTLKVQPAELEDSGVYFCASSQDWTGKQFFGPGTRLTVL.

This chain links TRBV4-2 with TRBJ1-4; the D is unclear. The V end was cut by 2 bases, the J end by 8 bases, with 15 bases between. Germline V gene sequence: CDR1 LGHNA, CDR2 YNFKEQ. The CDR3 totals 15 residues. The CDR3 region is CASSQWSAQFEKLFF. The DNA for the CDR3 is TGTGCCAGCAGCCAATGGTCGGCTCAGTTCGAAAAACTGTTTTTT.

This clone was observed a handful of times. The chain employs TRBV7-2 and TRBJ2-1; D unresolved. Germline V gives CDR1 SGHTA, CDR2 FQGNSA. This CDR3 has 14 residues. Trimming took off 0 bases at V and 4 bases at J, with 7 bases between the two ends. For the CDR3, the DNA is TGTGCCAGCAGCTTAGCAGACGGATACAATGAGCAGTTCTTC. As protein: CASSLADGYNEQFF. Full variable domain (rest looked up from reference TRBV7-2 and TRBJ2-1): GAGVSQSPSNKVTEKGKDVELRCDPISGHTALYWYRQSLGQGLEFLIYFQGNSAPDKSGLPSDRFSAERTGGSVSTLTIQRTQQEDSAVYLCASSLADGYNEQFFGPGTRLTVL.

V usage is TRBV9 and J usage is TRBJ1-3, with D possibly TRBD1 on 6 matching bases. This CDR3 contains 17 residues. V was trimmed by 3 bases and J by 0 bases, leaving 16 bases between them. Per the germline V gene, CDR1 is SGDLS and CDR2 is YYNGEE. DNA of the CDR3: TGTGCCAGCAGCGCCCTGGGGACATCTGTCTCTGGAAACACCATATATTTT. Protein: CASSALGTSVSGNTIYF.

The chain links TRBV11-3 to TRBJ1-1; D remains unclear. This CDR3 is built from 14 residues. V shed 5 bases and J shed 4 bases, with 14 bases lying between them. CDR1 and CDR2 (germline): SGHNT, YENEEA. DNA for the CDR3: TGTGCCAGCAGCCCGGGCGGGGTCGGCACTGAAGCTTTCTTT. It translates to CASSPGGVGTEAFF. The full variable domain, completed using reference TRBV11-3 and TRBJ1-1, is EAGVVQSPRYKIIEKKQPVAFWCNPISGHNTLYWYLQNLGQGPELLIRYENEEAVDDSQLPKDRFSAERLKGVDSTLKIQPAELGDSAVYLCASSPGGVGTEAFFGQGTRLTVV.

This clone has a handful of counts. An end of the junction differs from the germline gene, which may be a read error. The V call is TRBV10-3, the J call TRBJ1-1; a weak D match, TRBD1 (6 bases). This CDR3 is built from 12 residues. Looked up from germline, CDR1 is ENHRY and CDR2 is SYGVKD. CDR3 loop: CASSYRDTEAFF. CDR3 nucleotide sequence: TGTGCCAGCAGTTACAGGGACACTGAAGCTTTCTTT.

The sample holds a few counts of this clone. V gene TRBV6-5 combines with J gene TRBJ2-3, with 7 bases lining up with TRBD1. Germline assignment: CDR1 MNHEY and CDR2 SVGAGI. V was clipped by 4 bases and J by 5 bases; unmatched bases: 6. The CDR3 is made up of 14 amino acids. CDR3: CASSSRGQGDTQYF. DNA for the CDR3: TGTGCCAGCAGTTCTAGGGGGCAGGGAGATACGCAGTATTTT.

This clone occurred a few times. The V gene is TRBV7-9, the J gene TRBJ2-3, with a tentative D call TRBD2 (5 bases). The CDR3 runs 13 residues. Germline V gives CDR1 SEHNR, CDR2 FQNEAQ (reference sequence). The ends were cut back, 0 bases at V and 4 bases at J, with 5 bases in the middle. The CDR3 DNA is TGTGCCAGCAGCTTAGCGGGAGCAGATACGCAGTATTTT. Its translation: CASSLAGADTQYF. The variable domain in full, completed from reference TRBV7-9 and TRBJ2-3, reads DTGVSQNPRHKITKRGQNVTFRCDPISEHNRLYWYRQTLGQGPEFLTYFQNEAQLEKSRLLSDRFSAERPKGSFSTLEIQRTEQGDSAMYLCASSLAGADTQYFGPGTRLTVL.

The chain uses TRBV9 and TRBJ2-3; 7 bases map to TRBD2. The length of the CDR3 is 13 residues. The germline V gene has CDR1 SGDLS and CDR2 YYNGEE. The J segment lost 8 bases and the V segment lost 0 bases, leaving 3 bases of the junction unmatched. The CDR3 sequence: CASSVAGGSTQYF. The CDR3 bases are TGTGCCAGCAGCGTAGCGGGAGGCTCTACGCAGTATTTT.

The J gene is TRBJ2-5, the V gene TRBV7-6; no firm D call. The CDR3 has 14 amino acids. Germline values: CDR1 SGHVS, CDR2 FNYEAQ. V was cut by 0 bases and J by 1 base, with 6 bases left in between. In DNA form, the CDR3 reads TGTGCCAGCAGCTTAGCGCAAGCCCAAGAGACCCAGTACTTC. Its translation: CASSLAQAQETQYF.

The rearrangement joins TRBV2 to TRBJ2-3; D unresolved. In germline, CDR1 is SNHLY, CDR2 FYNNEI. Trimming took off 3 bases at V and 4 bases at J, with 8 bases between the two ends. CDR3 size: 13 residues. In nucleotides, the CDR3 is TGTGCCAGCAGTGATGTTATTTCAGATACGCAGTATTTT. This codes for CASSDVISDTQYF.

This clone was counted between two and nine times. The chain links TRBV30 to TRBJ2-7; D is unresolved. Trimming took off 2 bases at V and 2 bases at J, with 13 bases between the two ends. The CDR3 is 14 residues long. Germline V gene lookup returns CDR1 GTSNPN and CDR2 SVGIG (reference sequence). The CDR3 nucleotides are TGTGCCTGGAGTCGGGCCCCTGGCACCTACGAGCAGTACTTC. It is translated as CAWSRAPGTYEQYF. The variable domain in full, completed from reference TRBV30 and TRBJ2-7, reads SQTIHQWPATLVQPVGSPLSLECTVEGTSNPNLYWYRQAAGRGLQLLFYSVGIGQISSEVPQNLSASRPQDRQFILSSKKLLLSDSGFYLCAWSRAPGTYEQYFGPGTRLTVT.

With regard to this clone: A read error is the likely source, as a far larger clone sits one nucleotide away. The rearrangement links TRBV30 to TRBJ2-5, with TRBD1 matching 9 bases. The J call may be wrong; the DNA end is better matched by TRBJ2-7. This CDR3 spans 16 amino acids. The germline V gene has CDR1 GTSNPN and CDR2 SVGIG (reference sequence). Here the CDR3 reads CDWRSSPGQGKYEQYF. The CDR3 DNA reads TGTGACTGGAGGAGCAGTCCGGGACAGGGTAAATACGAGCAGTACTTC.

This clone was counted only a few times. J is TRBJ1-1 and V is TRBV13; 10 nucleotides match TRBD1. This CDR3 is 15 amino acids long. CDR1 and CDR2 from the germline V gene are PRHDT and FYEKMQ (reference sequence). The V gene end was trimmed by 4 bases and the J gene end by 4 bases; junction bases not matched to a gene: 6. This CDR3 reads CASSWPRDRGTEAFF. CDR3 DNA: TGTGCCAGCAGCTGGCCCCGGGACAGGGGCACTGAAGCTTTCTTT.

In its sample, this clone was seen a few times. The V call is TRBV5-4, the J call TRBJ2-6; 10 bases agree with TRBD1. The CDR3 is 19 residues long. V was pared by 4 bases and J by 0 bases, with 10 bases of the junction left unmatched. Germline CDR1 reads SGHNT; CDR2 reads YYREEE (reference sequence). The CDR3 spells CASSEPGQGTYSGANVLTF. CDR3 nucleotide sequence: TGTGCCAGCAGCGAACCGGGACAGGGGACATACTCTGGGGCCAACGTCCTGACTTTC.

The chain joins TRBV4-2 to TRBJ2-2; 7 positions match TRBD2. The J segment lost 3 bases and the V segment lost 0 bases, leaving 4 bases of the junction unmatched. This CDR3 spans 16 amino acids. The V gene's germline CDR1 is LGHNA and CDR2 YNFKEQ. CDR3 coding DNA: TGTGCCAGCAGCCAAGATCCAGCGGGACACACCGGGGAGCTGTTTTTT. It translates to CASSQDPAGHTGELFF.